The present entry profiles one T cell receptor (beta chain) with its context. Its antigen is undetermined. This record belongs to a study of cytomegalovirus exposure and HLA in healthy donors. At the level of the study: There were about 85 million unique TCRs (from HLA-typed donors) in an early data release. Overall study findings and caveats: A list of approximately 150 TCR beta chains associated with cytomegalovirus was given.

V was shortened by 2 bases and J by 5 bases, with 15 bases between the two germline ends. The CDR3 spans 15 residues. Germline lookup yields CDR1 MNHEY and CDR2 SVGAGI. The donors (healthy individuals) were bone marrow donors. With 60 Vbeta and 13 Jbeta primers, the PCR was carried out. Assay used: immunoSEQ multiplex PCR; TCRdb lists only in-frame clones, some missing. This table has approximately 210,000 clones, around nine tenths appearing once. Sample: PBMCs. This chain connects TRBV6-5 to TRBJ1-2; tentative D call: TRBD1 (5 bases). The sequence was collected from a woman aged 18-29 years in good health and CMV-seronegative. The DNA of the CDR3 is TGTGCCAGCAGTTACACGCAGACAGTTCTTTATGGCTACACCTTC. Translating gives CASSYTQTVLYGYTF.